Included here is one TCR beta chain sequence, with context. These data are taken from a study of blood T cell repertoires in COVID-19. Across the study: The origin of the acute and convalescent COVID-19 samples was the United States, Italy and Spain. The analysed material was cDNA or gDNA that came from T cells, B-cell-depleted T cells, or PBMCs.

Authors' analysis steps: Estimates of nucleated cell counts were drawn from the amplification of reference gene primers. The method was immunoSEQ multiplex PCR; TCRdb's version includes in-frame clones alone and lacks a portion of them. V, J and clone size were drawn from that table, and D and trimming were deduced from the DNA. The sample has some 190,000 clones; 76% are singletons. The V gene's germline CDR1 is SNHLY and CDR2 FYNNEI. The CDR3 loop spans 13 amino acids. The V and J ends lost 6 bases and 10 bases, in that order; junction bases with no gene match: 3. This sequence was found in a woman in her 50s with active or convalescent COVID-19. This sequence joins TRBV2 and TRBJ1-6; the match to TRBD1 covers 10 bases. Input material: peripheral blood. Here the CDR3 DNA reads TGTGCCAGCAGCCGGGACAGGGGATCACCCCTCCACTTT. This translates into CASSRDRGSPLHF.